This entry describes one T cell receptor (beta chain). Assay used: immunoSEQ multiplex PCR; TCRdb lists only in-frame clones, some missing. The sample includes roughly 250,000 clones, 87% of them seen just once. These data are taken from a study of blood T cell repertoires in COVID-19. In the study overall: COVID-19 samples collected from the United States, Italy and Spain covered acute and convalescent phases. PBMCs, B-cell-depleted T cells, or T cells were the source of the cDNA or gDNA that made up the material.

Per germline, CDR1 SGHDT and CDR2 YYEEEE. The junction had 11 bases not matched to a gene; V was cut back by 3 bases and J by 8 bases. The CDR3 covers 16 residues. This chain joins TRBV5-6 and TRBJ1-6; TRBD1 agrees at 7 bases. This sequence was found in a man in his 60s who had recovered from COVID-19. The source material was peripheral blood. CDR3: CASSSQSHRGYSPLHF. CDR3 sequence (DNA): TGTGCCAGCAGCTCACAGTCCCACAGGGGTTATTCACCCCTCCACTTT.